The sequence of this TCR beta chain was determined in a study of blood T cell repertoires in COVID-19. As for the study in general: The cDNA or gDNA used as material had been derived from T cells, B-cell-depleted T cells, or PBMCs.

The protocol was immunoSEQ multiplex PCR, while the TCRdb copy is restricted to in-frame clones and leaves out a portion. Here the sample spans approximately 89,000 clones, 92% being singletons. The ends lost 1 base at V and 5 bases at J; junction bases unmatched: 3. The length of the CDR3 is 13 residues. Germline V gene data show CDR1 as SGHNT and CDR2 as YYREEE (reference sequence). The receptor's source is a woman in her fifties or sixties with active COVID-19. The sequenced material came from peripheral blood. The V call is TRBV5-4, the J call TRBJ2-7; 7 bases agree with TRBD1. The CDR3 DNA is TGTGCCAGCAGCTTGCGACAGGGCAACGAGCAGTACTTC. It is translated as CASSLRQGNEQYF.